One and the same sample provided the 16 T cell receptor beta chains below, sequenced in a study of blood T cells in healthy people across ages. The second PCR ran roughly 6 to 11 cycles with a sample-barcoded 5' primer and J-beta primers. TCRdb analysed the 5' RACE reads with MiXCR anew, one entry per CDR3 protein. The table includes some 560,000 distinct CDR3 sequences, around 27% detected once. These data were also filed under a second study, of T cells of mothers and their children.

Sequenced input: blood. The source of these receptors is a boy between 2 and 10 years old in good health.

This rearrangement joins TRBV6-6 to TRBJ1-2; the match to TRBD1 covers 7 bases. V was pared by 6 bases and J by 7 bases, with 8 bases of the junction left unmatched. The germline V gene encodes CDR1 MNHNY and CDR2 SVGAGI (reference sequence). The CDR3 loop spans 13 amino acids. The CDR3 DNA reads TGTGCCAGCAGCCTAGACAGGGCGGTTGGCTACACCTTC. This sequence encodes CASSLDRAVGYTF.

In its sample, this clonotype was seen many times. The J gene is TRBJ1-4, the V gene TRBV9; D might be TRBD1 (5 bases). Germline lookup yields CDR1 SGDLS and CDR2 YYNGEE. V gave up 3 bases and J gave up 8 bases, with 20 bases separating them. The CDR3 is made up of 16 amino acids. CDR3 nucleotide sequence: TGTGCCAGCAGCGACGCCAGGGCCGGGGGTCGGGAAAAACTGTTTTTT. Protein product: CASSDARAGGREKLFF.

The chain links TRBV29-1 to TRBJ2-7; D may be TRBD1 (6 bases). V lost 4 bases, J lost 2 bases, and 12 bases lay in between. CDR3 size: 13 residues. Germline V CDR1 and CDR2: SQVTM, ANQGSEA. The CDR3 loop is CSVALDRAYEQYF. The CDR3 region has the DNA TGCAGCGTTGCCCTGGACAGAGCCTACGAGCAGTACTTC.

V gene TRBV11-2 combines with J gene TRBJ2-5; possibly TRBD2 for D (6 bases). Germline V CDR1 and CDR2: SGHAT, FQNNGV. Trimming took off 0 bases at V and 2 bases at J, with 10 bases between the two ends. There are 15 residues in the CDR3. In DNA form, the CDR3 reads TGTGCCAGCAGCTTAGATGGGCGGGGACAAGAGACCCAGTACTTC. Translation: CASSLDGRGQETQYF.

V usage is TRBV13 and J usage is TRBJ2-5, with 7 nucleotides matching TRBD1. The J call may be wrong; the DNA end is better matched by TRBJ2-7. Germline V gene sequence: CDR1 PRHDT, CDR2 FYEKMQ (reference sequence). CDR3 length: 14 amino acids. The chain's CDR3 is CASSSDRNQYEQYF. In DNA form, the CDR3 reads TGTGCCAGCAGCTCGGACAGGAACCAATACGAGCAGTACTTC.

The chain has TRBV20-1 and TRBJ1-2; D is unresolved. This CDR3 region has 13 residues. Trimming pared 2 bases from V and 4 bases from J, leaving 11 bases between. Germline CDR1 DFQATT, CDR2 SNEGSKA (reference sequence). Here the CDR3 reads CSARLGAAYGYTF. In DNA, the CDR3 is TGCAGTGCTAGATTGGGAGCAGCCTATGGCTACACCTTC.

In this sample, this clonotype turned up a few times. CDR3 DNA: TGCGCCAGCAGCCAGTCTAGCGGGAGACTTACAGATACGCAGTATTTT. Its protein is CASSQSSGRLTDTQYF. The V and J genes are TRBV4-3 and TRBJ2-3, with TRBD2 identical over 10 bases. The CDR3 covers 16 residues. V trimming: 3 bases; J trimming: 3 bases; junction bases outside the gene matches: 6. CDR1 is LGHNA, CDR2 YSLEER, per germline.

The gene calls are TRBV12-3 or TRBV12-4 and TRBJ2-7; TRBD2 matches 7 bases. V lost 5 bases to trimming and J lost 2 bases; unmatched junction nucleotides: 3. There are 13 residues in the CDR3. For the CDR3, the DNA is TGTGCCAGCAGTACTAGCGAGGCCTACGAGCAGTACTTC. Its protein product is CASSTSEAYEQYF.

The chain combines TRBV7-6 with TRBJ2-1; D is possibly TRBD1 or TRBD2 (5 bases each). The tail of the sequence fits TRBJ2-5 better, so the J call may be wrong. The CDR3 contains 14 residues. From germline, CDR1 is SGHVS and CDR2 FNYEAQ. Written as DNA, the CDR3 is TGTGCCAGCAGTCCTGGGGGTCGCCGGGAGACCCAGTACTTC. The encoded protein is CASSPGGRRETQYF.

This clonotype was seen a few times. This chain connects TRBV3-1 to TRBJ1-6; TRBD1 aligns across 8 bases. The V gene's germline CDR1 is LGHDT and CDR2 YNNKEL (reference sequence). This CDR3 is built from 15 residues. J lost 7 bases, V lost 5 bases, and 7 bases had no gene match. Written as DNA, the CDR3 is TGTGCCAGCAGCGCTCAGGGGGCTGGGAATTCACCCCTCCACTTT. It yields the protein CASSAQGAGNSPLHF.

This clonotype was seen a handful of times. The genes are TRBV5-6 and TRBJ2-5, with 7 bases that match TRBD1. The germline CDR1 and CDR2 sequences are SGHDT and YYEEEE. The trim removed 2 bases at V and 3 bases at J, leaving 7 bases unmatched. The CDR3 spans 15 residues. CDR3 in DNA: TGTGCCAGCAGCTTAGACAGGGTCTTAAAAGAGACCCAGTACTTC. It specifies CASSLDRVLKETQYF.

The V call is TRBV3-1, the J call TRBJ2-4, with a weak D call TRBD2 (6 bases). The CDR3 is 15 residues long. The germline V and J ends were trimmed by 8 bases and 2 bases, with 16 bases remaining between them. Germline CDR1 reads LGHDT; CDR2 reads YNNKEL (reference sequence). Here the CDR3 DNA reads TGTGCCAGCCAAACCTCGGGGACTCCCAAAAACATTCAGTACTTC. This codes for CASQTSGTPKNIQYF.

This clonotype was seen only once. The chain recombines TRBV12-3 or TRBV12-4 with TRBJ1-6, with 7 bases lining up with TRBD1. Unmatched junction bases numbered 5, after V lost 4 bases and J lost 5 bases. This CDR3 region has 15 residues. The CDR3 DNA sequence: TGTGCCAGCAGTTCCACTCAGGGGGATAATTCACCCCTCCACTTT. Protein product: CASSSTQGDNSPLHF.

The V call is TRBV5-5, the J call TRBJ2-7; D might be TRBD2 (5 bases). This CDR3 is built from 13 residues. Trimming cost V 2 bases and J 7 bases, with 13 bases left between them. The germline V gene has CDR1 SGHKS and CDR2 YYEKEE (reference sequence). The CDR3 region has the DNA TGTGCCAGCAGCTTCAGCCCCGGGGAGGAGCAGTACTTC. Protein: CASSFSPGEEQYF.

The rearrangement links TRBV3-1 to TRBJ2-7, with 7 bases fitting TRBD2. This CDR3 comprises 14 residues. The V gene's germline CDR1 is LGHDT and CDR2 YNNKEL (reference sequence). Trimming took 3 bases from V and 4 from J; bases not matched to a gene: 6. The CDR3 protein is CASSHRGVAYEQYF. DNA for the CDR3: TGTGCCAGCAGCCACCGGGGGGTAGCGTACGAGCAGTACTTC.

CDR3: CAISESTGGLNQPQHF. The CDR3 DNA reads as TGTGCCATCAGTGAGTCGACGGGGGGGTTGAATCAGCCCCAGCATTTT. The chain uses TRBV10-3 and TRBJ1-5; tentative D call: TRBD1 (5 bases). Germline CDR1 and CDR2: ENHRY and SYGVKD. V gave up 0 bases and J gave up 4 bases, with 13 bases separating them. The CDR3 is made up of 16 amino acids.